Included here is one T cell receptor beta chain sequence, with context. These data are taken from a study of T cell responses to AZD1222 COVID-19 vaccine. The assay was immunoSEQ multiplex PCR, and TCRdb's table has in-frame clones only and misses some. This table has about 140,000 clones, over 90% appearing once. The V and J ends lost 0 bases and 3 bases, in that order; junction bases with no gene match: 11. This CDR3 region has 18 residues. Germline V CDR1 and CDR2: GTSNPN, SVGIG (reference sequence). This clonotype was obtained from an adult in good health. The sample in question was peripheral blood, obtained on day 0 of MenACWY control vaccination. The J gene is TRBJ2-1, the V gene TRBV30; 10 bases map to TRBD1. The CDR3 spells CAWSVVGRRDRGYNEQFF. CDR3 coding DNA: TGTGCCTGGAGTGTAGTGGGCCGTCGGGACAGGGGCTACAATGAGCAGTTCTTC.